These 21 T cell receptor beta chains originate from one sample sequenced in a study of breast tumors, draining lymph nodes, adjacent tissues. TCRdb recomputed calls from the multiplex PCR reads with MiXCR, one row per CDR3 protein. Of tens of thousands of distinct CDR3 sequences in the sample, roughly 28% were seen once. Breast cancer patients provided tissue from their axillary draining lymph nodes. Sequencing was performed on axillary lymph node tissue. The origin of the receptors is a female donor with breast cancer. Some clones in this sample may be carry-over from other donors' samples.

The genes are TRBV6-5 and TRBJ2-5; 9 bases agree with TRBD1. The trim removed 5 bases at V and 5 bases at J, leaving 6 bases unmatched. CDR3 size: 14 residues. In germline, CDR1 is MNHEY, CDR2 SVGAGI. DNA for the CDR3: TGTGCCAGCAGTGGGGACAGGGCGTCGGAGACCCAGTACTTC. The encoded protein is CASSGDRASETQYF.

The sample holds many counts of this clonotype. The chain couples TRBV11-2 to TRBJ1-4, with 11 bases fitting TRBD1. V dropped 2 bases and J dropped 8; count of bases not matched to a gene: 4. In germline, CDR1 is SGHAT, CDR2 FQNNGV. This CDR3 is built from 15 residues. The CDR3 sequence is CASSLTDRGREKLFF. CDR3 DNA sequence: TGTGCCAGCAGCTTAACGGACAGGGGGCGCGAAAAACTGTTTTTT.

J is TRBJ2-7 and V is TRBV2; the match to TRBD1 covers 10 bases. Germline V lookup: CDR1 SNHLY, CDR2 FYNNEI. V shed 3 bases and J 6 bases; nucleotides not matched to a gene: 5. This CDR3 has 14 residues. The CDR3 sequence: CASSEGQGPTEQYF. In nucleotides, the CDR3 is TGTGCCAGCAGTGAGGGACAGGGGCCGACCGAGCAGTACTTC.

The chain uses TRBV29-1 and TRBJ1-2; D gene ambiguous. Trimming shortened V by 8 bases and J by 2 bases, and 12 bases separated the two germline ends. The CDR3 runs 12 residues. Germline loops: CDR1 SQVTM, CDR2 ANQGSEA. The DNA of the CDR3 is TGCAGCAGTTTAAAAGCCAACTATGGCTACACCTTC. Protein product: CSSLKANYGYTF.

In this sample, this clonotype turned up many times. The CDR3 here is CASSVDSWGTQYF. The CDR3 region has the DNA TGTGCCAGCAGCGTGGACAGTTGGGGGACGCAGTATTTT. The V and J genes are TRBV7-9 and TRBJ2-3; TRBD1 might be the D (6 bases). CDR3 length equals 13 residues. Germline V lookup: CDR1 SEHNR, CDR2 FQNEAQ (reference sequence). V dropped 5 bases and J dropped 9 bases, with 15 bases sitting between them.

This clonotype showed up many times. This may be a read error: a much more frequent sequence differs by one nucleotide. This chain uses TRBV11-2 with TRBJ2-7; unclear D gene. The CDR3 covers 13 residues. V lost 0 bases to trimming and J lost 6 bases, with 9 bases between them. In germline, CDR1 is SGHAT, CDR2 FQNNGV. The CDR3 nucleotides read TGTGCCAGCAGCTTAGACGTAGTCCCCGAGCAGTACTTC. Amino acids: CASSLDVVPEQYF.

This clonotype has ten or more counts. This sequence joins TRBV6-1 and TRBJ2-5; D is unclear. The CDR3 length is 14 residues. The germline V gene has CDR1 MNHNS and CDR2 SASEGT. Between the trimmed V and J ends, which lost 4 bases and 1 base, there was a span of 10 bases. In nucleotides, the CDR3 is TGTGCCAGCAGTGTAACAAGGGCCCAAGAGACCCAGTACTTC. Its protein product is CASSVTRAQETQYF.

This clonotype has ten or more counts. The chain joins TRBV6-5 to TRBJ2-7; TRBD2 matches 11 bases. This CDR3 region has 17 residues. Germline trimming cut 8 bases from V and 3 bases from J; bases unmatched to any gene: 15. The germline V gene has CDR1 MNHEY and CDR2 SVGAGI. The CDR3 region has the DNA TGTGCCAGCGCCAGAACCCTGGGGACTAGCGGACACTACGAGCAGTACTTC. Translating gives CASARTLGTSGHYEQYF.

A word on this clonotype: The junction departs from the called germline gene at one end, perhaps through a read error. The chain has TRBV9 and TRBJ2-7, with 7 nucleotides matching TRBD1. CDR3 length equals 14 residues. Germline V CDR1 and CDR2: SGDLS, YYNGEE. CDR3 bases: TGCGCCAGCGGCGTAAGACAGGGAGATTACGAGCAGTACTTC. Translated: CASGVRQGDYEQYF.

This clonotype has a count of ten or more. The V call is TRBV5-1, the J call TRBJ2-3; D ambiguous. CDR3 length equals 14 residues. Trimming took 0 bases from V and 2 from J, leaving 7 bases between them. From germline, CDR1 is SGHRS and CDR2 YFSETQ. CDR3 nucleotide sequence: TGCGCCAGCAGCTTGGGTAGTGACACAGATACGCAGTATTTT. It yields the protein CASSLGSDTDTQYF.

This chain's CDR3 is CASSSWTSGRSDTQYF. CDR3 sequence (DNA): TGCGCCAGCAGTTCCTGGACTAGCGGGAGGTCGGATACGCAGTATTTT. The rearrangement joins TRBV4-1 to TRBJ2-3; TRBD2 aligns across 14 bases. Trimming cost V 6 bases and J 6 bases; bases outside gene matches: 8. Germline V gene data show CDR1 as MGHRA and CDR2 as YSYEKL. The CDR3 runs to 16 residues.

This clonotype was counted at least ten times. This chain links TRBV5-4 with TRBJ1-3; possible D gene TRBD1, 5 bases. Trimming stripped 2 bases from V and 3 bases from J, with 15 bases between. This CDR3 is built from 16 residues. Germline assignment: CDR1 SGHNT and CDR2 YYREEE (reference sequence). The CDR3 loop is CASSLAPGAGGNTIYF. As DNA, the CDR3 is TGTGCCAGCAGCTTAGCGCCCGGGGCAGGTGGAAACACCATATATTTT.

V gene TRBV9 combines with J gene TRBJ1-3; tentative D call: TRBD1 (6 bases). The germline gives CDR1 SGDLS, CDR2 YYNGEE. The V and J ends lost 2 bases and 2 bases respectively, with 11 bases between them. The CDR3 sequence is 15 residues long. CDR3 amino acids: CASSVGQSTGNTIYF. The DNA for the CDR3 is TGTGCCAGCAGCGTTGGACAGTCGACTGGAAACACCATATATTTT.

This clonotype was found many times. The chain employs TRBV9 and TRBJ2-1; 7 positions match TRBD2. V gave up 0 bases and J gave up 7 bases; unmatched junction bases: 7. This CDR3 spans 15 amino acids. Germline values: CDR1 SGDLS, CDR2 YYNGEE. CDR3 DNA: TGTGCCAGCAGCGTAGGAACTAGCGCCTTGAATGAGCAGTTCTTC. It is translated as CASSVGTSALNEQFF.

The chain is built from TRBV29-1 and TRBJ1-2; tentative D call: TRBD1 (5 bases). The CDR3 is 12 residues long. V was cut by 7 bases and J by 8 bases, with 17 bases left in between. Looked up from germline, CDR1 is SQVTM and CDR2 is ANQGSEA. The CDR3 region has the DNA TGCAGCGGGGGGGACGAGGAGGTAGGCTACACCTTC. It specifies CSGGDEEVGYTF.

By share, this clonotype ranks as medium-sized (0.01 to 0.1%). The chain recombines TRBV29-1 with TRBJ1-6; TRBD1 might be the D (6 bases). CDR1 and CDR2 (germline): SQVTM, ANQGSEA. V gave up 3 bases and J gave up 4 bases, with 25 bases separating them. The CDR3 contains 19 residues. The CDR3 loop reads CSVEWLGETGSRYNSPLHF. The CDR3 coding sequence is TGCAGCGTTGAGTGGTTGGGAGAAACAGGGTCTCGTTATAATTCACCCCTCCACTTT.

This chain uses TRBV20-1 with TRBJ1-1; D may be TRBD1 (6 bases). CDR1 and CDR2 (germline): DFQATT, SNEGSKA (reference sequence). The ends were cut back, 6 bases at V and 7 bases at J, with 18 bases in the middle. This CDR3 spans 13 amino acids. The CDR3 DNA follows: TGCAGTGCACCCCTTAACAGGGTCGGTGAAGCTTTCTTT. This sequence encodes CSAPLNRVGEAFF.

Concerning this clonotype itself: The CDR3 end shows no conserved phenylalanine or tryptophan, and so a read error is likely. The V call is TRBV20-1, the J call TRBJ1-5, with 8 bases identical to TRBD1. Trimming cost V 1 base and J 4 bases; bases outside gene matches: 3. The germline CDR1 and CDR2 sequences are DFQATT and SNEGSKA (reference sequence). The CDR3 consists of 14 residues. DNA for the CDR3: TGCAGTGCTAGAGTACAGGGGGGGAATCAGCCCCAGCATGTT. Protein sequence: CSARVQGGNQPQHV.

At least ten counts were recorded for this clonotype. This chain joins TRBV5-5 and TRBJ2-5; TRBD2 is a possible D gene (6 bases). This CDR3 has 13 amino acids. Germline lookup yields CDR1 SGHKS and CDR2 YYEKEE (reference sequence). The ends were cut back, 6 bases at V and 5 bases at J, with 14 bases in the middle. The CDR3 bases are TGTGCCAGCATCGGAGGGCAGACGGAGACCCAGTACTTC. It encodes CASIGGQTETQYF.

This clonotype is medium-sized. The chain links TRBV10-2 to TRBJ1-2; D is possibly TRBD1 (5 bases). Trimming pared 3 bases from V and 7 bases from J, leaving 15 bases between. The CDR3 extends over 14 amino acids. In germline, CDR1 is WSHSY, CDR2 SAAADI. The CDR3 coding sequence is TGCGCCAGCAGTGATACAGGATCACGTCTTGGCTACACCTTC. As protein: CASSDTGSRLGYTF.

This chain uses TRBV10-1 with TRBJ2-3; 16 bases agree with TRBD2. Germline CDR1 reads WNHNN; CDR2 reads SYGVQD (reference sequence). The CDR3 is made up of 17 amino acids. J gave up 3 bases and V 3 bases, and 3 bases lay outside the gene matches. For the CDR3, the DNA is TGCGCCAGCAGTGACGGGACTAGCGGGAGGGGGACAGATACGCAGTATTTT. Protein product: CASSDGTSGRGTDTQYF.